These 17 T cell receptor beta chains were all obtained from the same sample, sequenced in a study of T cell repertoires in cytomegalovirus infection. The antigens for these receptors are not known. Via MiXCR, TCRdb re-called the reads, giving one row per CDR3 protein. The sample has some 500,000 distinct CDR3 sequences; around 40% are singletons. The sample consisted of cultured PBMCs, taken from culture after CMV antigen stimulation. These TCRs come from a human donor in good health (CMV status not recorded). Some clones in this sample may be carry-over from other donors' samples.

The chain has TRBV10-3 and TRBJ1-4; 7 bases map to TRBD1. The CDR3 extends over 16 amino acids. Germline trimming cut 5 bases from V and 5 bases from J; bases unmatched to any gene: 11. Germline lookup yields CDR1 ENHRY and CDR2 SYGVKD. The CDR3 coding sequence is TGTGCCATCAGTAATTGGCTGACAGGGCAAAATGAAAAACTGTTTTTT. Translating it yields CAISNWLTGQNEKLFF.

The gene calls are TRBV20-1 and TRBJ2-7; 7 bases align to TRBD1. Germline V gene data show CDR1 as DFQATT and CDR2 as SNEGSKA (reference sequence). The CDR3 covers 14 residues. Trimming removed 3 bases from V and 0 bases from J; junction bases left unmatched: 5. CDR3 in DNA: TGCAGTGCTAGCCGGGACAGCTACTCCTACGAGCAGTACTTC. Its translation: CSASRDSYSYEQYF.

The rearrangement links TRBV29-1 to TRBJ1-2; possibly TRBD1 for D (6 bases). Germline values: CDR1 SQVTM, CDR2 ANQGSEA. The CDR3 has 15 residues. V shed 4 bases and J shed 10 bases, with 25 bases lying between them. As DNA, the CDR3 is TGCAGCGTTGGCCGCAGGGGTACGGACCCAGGAACCTACACCTTC. As protein: CSVGRRGTDPGTYTF.

This clonotype was recorded a few times. J is TRBJ2-1 and V is TRBV7-2, with no clear D. This CDR3 has 13 residues. CDR1 and CDR2 from the germline V gene are SGHTA and FQGNSA. V lost 4 bases and J lost 3, with 7 bases in between. This CDR3 reads CASSSTYYNEQFF. Here the CDR3 DNA reads TGTGCCAGCAGCTCGACCTACTACAATGAGCAGTTCTTC.

This clonotype has a count of ten or more. The chain links TRBV7-6 to TRBJ2-2; D possibly corresponds to TRBD1 (6 bases). From germline, CDR1 is SGHVS and CDR2 FNYEAQ. V lost 5 bases to trimming and J lost 3 bases, with 16 bases between them. This CDR3 is built from 16 residues. CDR3 nucleotide sequence: TGTGCCAGCAGCGTCGTTATGGGGGCCGACACCGGGGAGCTGTTTTTT. It specifies CASSVVMGADTGELFF.

This clonotype was detected only a few times. The rearrangement links TRBV20-1 to TRBJ2-1; 9 positions match TRBD1. Germline assignment: CDR1 DFQATT and CDR2 SNEGSKA (reference sequence). The ends lost 6 bases at V and 5 bases at J; junction bases unmatched: 14. This CDR3 has 16 amino acids. The CDR3 nucleotides are TGCAGTGCCCGCACAGGGGGCGGTAAATCTAACAATGAGCAGTTCTTC. Its protein product is CSARTGGGKSNNEQFF.

The chain employs TRBV28 and TRBJ2-3; 9 bases align to TRBD2. J was trimmed by 4 bases and V by 6 bases; bases with no gene match: 8. Germline CDR1 is MDHEN and CDR2 is SYDVKM. This CDR3 has 15 residues. The CDR3 nucleotides are TGTGCCAGCAGCCTAGCGGGGAGTCGGGCAGATACGCAGTATTTT. It encodes CASSLAGSRADTQYF.

J is TRBJ1-2 and V is TRBV10-3; no clear D. The CDR3 covers 15 residues. V was trimmed by 3 bases and J by 4 bases, leaving 15 bases between them. Germline V gene data show CDR1 as ENHRY and CDR2 as SYGVKD. The DNA for the CDR3 is TGTGCCATCAGTGATCCAAGGGAGGATCGCTATGGCTACACCTTC. Its translation: CAISDPREDRYGYTF.

The J gene is TRBJ2-2, the V gene TRBV2, with D tentatively TRBD2 (7 bases). CDR3 size: 15 residues. Germline V gives CDR1 SNHLY, CDR2 FYNNEI. V was clipped by 3 bases and J by 4 bases, with 12 bases between them. In DNA form, the CDR3 reads TGTGCCAGCAGTGACTCGGGGGGCTTCACCGGGGAGCTGTTTTTT. Translated: CASSDSGGFTGELFF.

This clonotype has only a few counts. The chain carries TRBV7-1 and TRBJ2-1, with D hard to call. TRBV7-1 is recorded as an ORF, its role being uncertain. The CDR3 is made up of 11 amino acids. Trimming removed 5 bases at V and 9 bases at J, with 8 bases between. The CDR3 loop is CASSQASEQFF. The CDR3 DNA reads TGTGCCAGCAGCCAGGCGTCTGAGCAGTTCTTC.

This chain uses TRBV4-2 with TRBJ2-3, with 10 positions matching TRBD2. CDR3 length: 16 amino acids. Germline CDR1 reads LGHNA; CDR2 reads YNFKEQ. The V and J ends lost 4 bases and 0 bases, in that order; junction bases with no gene match: 4. The CDR3 DNA sequence: TGTGCCAGCAGCCGAGAGCGGGGGGGGAGCACAGATACGCAGTATTTT. Its translation: CASSRERGGSTDTQYF.

The chain is built from TRBV7-2 and TRBJ2-7, with D hard to call. CDR3 length: 13 amino acids. In germline, CDR1 is SGHTA, CDR2 FQGNSA. Trimming shortened V by 4 bases and J by 4 bases, and 11 bases separated the two germline ends. CDR3 region: CASSSLGAYEQYF. The CDR3 DNA sequence: TGTGCCAGCAGCTCCCTTGGAGCTTACGAGCAGTACTTC.

This clonotype was observed a few times. This rearrangement joins TRBV25-1 to TRBJ1-5; D gene ambiguous. The CDR3 totals 17 residues. Germline CDR1 is MGHDK and CDR2 is SYGVNS. V gave up 4 bases and J gave up 2 bases, with 18 bases separating them. The CDR3 loop is CASSAPIGVCGNQPQHF. The CDR3 DNA is TGTGCCAGCAGTGCCCCCATCGGAGTTTGTGGCAATCAGCCCCAGCATTTT.

This clonotype has just a few counts. This sequence joins TRBV7-9 and TRBJ2-1, with 11 bases aligning to TRBD2. V was pared by 10 bases and J by 7 bases, with 9 bases of the junction left unmatched. CDR1 and CDR2 from the germline V gene are SEHNR and FQNEAQ (reference sequence). CDR3 size: 14 residues. The CDR3 loop is CATTSSGRWNEQFF. The CDR3 DNA follows: TGTGCCACCACTTCTAGCGGGAGGTGGAATGAGCAGTTCTTC.

The chain has TRBV12-3 or TRBV12-4 and TRBJ2-1, with TRBD2 identical over 14 bases. Germline trimming cut 6 bases from V and 4 bases from J; bases unmatched to any gene: 11. This CDR3 has 18 residues. The CDR3 loop reads CASSTGTSGSIWYNEQFF. The CDR3 DNA sequence: TGTGCCAGCAGCACCGGGACTAGCGGGAGTATCTGGTACAATGAGCAGTTCTTC.

V is TRBV4-1 and J is TRBJ2-7; D is possibly TRBD2 (5 bases). CDR3 length equals 14 residues. Germline V gene data show CDR1 as MGHRA and CDR2 as YSYEKL. V was clipped by 4 bases and J by 2 bases, with 12 bases between them. CDR3 protein: CASSPRTGAYEQYF. CDR3 sequence (DNA): TGCGCCAGCAGCCCCCGGACTGGGGCCTACGAGCAGTACTTC.

This chain joins TRBV28 and TRBJ2-7, with D unclear. V dropped 2 bases and J dropped 3 bases, with 8 bases sitting between them. In germline, CDR1 is MDHEN, CDR2 SYDVKM. This CDR3 spans 13 amino acids. The CDR3 sequence is CASSLIYNYEQYF. CDR3 coding DNA: TGTGCCAGCAGTTTAATCTACAACTACGAGCAGTACTTC. The full variable domain, completed using reference TRBV28 and TRBJ2-7, is DVKVTQSSRYLVKRTGEKVFLECVQDMDHENMFWYRQDPGLGLRLIYFSYDVKMKEKGDIPEGYSVSREKKERFSLILESASTNQTSMYLCASSLIYNYEQYFGPGTRLTVT.